This record covers a single T cell receptor (beta chain). What it binds is not known. This CDR3 spans 13 amino acids. Trimming stripped 0 bases from V and 9 bases from J, with 9 bases between. CDR1 and CDR2 (germline): SEHNR, FQNEAQ (reference sequence). In the original analysis: As immunoSEQ supplied junction-only sequences (without quality scores), filtering differed. Data came from immunoSEQ multiplex PCR; TCRdb stores just in-frame clones and leaves some out. For V, J and clone size, that table is used; D and trimming come from the DNA. The table includes over a million clones, approximately 98.5% detected once. The data were taken from a study of shared clonotypes between healthy human individuals. Study-wide results and caveats: Non-shared clonotypes had lower generation probabilities than those shared by all four donors.

The sample was naive CD4+ T cells sorted from blood. Subset given: CD45RA+ positively selected. The sequence came from a young man in good health. The chain links TRBV7-9 to TRBJ1-5; no reliable D call. CDR3 in amino acids: CASSLAGVGPQHF. DNA of the CDR3: TGTGCCAGCAGCTTAGCGGGAGTCGGGCCCCAGCATTTT.